The TCR beta chain under discussion was sequenced for a study of blood T cell repertoires in COVID-19. Study-wide context: There were acute and convalescent COVID-19 samples, and they came from the United States, Italy and Spain. Sample material is recorded as cDNA or gDNA derived from T cells, B-cell-depleted T cells, or PBMCs.

With V trimmed by 1 base and J by 11 bases, 23 bases remained unmatched. The CDR3 length is 19 residues. Germline V gene data show CDR1 as SGHTA and CDR2 as FQGNSA. Original analysis: Using reference gene primer amplification, nucleated cell counts were estimated. The method was immunoSEQ multiplex PCR; TCRdb's version includes in-frame clones alone and lacks a portion of them. Clonal size and the V and J genes are those of that table, whereas D and trimming came from the DNA. The data contain approximately 200,000 clones, approximately 84% of them singletons. This clone was counted only a few times. The sample comprised peripheral blood. The chain is built from TRBV7-2 and TRBJ1-5, with TRBD1 matching 7 bases. This TCR came from a man aged 35 to 55 with acute or convalescent COVID-19. CDR3 loop: CASSLDGRVGRGTPLTQHF. Written as DNA, the CDR3 is TGTGCCAGCAGCTTAGATGGACGGGTTGGCAGGGGGACACCTTTAACCCAGCATTTT.